The present entry profiles one T cell receptor beta chain with its context. This sample is part of a study of control samples from healthy donors and cancer patients. Data came from immunoSEQ multiplex PCR; TCRdb stores just in-frame clones and leaves some out. The sample shows over 100,000 clones, about 90% of them seen only once. With 2 bases clipped from V and 2 bases from J, the junction kept 3 bases outside the gene matches. This CDR3 has 15 amino acids. Germline V lookup: CDR1 WNHNN, CDR2 SYGVQD (reference sequence). The receptor was isolated from a woman between 45 and 60 years old in good health. V usage is TRBV10-1 and J usage is TRBJ2-5; 9 bases are a match to TRBD1. The source material was blood. CDR3 nucleotide sequence: TGCGCCAGCAGTGAGGGGACAGGGAGGCAAGAGACCCAGTACTTC. Translation gives CASSEGTGRQETQYF.